This T cell receptor (beta chain) is from a study of identical twins. Study-wide results and caveats: Alpha sequences that were out-of-frame and twin-shared showed an excess of low generation probability.

As to this clonotype: Its target is not known.

CDR3 length: 15 amino acids. Germline lookup yields CDR1 LGHDT and CDR2 YNNKEL (reference sequence). Trimming took 2 bases from V and 7 from J, leaving 15 bases between them. TCRdb called the 5' RACE reads again in MiXCR, with one record for every CDR3 protein. The sample holds hundreds of thousands of distinct CDR3 sequences, 8.5% to 9.5% seen once. These same data were also listed under a study on yellow fever vaccine responses in identical twins.

The rearrangement uses TRBV3-1 and TRBJ2-1; D is tentatively TRBD1 or TRBD2 (6 bases each). Sequencing input: PBMCs. This sequence was found in a woman aged 18-35 years in good health. The DNA for the CDR3 is TGTGCCAGCAGCCAACTCCTCTCGGGGGCGAATGAGCAGTTCTTC. Amino acids: CASSQLLSGANEQFF.